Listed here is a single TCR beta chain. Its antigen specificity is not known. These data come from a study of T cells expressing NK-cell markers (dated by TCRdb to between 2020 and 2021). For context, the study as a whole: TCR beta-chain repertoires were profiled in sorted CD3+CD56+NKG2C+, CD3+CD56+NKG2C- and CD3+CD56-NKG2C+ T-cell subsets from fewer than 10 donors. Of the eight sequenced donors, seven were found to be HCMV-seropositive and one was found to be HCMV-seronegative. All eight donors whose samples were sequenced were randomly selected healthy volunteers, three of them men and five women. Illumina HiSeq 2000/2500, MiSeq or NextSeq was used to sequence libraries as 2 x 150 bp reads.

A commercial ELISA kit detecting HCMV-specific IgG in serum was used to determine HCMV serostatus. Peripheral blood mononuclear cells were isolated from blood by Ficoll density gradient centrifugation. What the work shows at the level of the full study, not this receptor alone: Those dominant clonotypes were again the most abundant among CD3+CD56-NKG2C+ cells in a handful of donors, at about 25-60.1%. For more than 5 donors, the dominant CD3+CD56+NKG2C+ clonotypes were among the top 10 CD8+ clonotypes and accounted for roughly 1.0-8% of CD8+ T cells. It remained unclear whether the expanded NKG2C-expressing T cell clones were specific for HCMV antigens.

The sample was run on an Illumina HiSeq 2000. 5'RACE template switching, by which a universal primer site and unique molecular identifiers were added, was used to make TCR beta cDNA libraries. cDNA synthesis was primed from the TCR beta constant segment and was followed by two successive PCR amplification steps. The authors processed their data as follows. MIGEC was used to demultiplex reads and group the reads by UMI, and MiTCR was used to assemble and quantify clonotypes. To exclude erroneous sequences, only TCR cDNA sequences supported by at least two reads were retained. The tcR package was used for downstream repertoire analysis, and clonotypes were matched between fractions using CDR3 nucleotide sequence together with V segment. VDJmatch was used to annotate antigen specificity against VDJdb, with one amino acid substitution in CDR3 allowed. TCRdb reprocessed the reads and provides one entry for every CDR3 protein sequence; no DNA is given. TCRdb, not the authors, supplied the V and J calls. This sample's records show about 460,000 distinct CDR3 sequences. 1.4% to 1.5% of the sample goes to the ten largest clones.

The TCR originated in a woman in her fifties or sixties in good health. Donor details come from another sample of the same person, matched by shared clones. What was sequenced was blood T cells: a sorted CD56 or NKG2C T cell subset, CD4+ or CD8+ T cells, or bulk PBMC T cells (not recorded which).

The CDR3 corresponds to CASNQMGAAEAFF. The rearrangement joined TRBV3-1 to TRBJ1-1; TCRdb picks TRBD1, but there is no DNA to check that call. The CDR3 holds 13 amino acids from the cysteine to the phenylalanine. Only the protein is available. Via the germline V gene (reference sequence), CDR1 is LGHDT and CDR2 YNNKEL.